This T cell receptor (beta chain) was identified during a study of cytomegalovirus exposure and HLA in healthy donors. Study findings and constraints: An analysis that came later showed most CMV-associated TCR beta chains appearing HLA-restricted. Immune exposure information comprised only CMV serostatus.

Amplification used 60 Vbeta primers and 13 Jbeta primers. The table came from immunoSEQ multiplex PCR; TCRdb's copy has only in-frame clones and leaves some out. The sample yields 98,000 or so clones, about three quarters seen once. Concerning this clone itself: Its antigen is currently unknown.

CDR1 and CDR2 from the germline V gene are SGHRS and YFSETQ. V lost 1 base and J 2 bases, leaving 9 bases between the germline ends. The CDR3 has 14 amino acids. The source is a human donor in good health. The sequencing input was PBMCs. The genes are TRBV5-1 and TRBJ2-5; no firm D call. The CDR3 DNA is TGCGCCAGCAGCTTGTCGGCGGCTCAAGAGACCCAGTACTTC. Its translation: CASSLSAAQETQYF.